These T cell receptor beta chains were read from a single sample in a study of long-term antiretroviral therapy in people with HIV. Using immunoSEQ multiplex PCR, the repertoire was profiled, and TCRdb retains in-frame clones only, with some absent. The sample lists around 23,000 clones, 70% to 85% occurring once. Sequencing was performed on unsorted PBMCs, taken 4.4 years after starting antiretroviral therapy. The source of these receptors is a man aged 25 to 40 with HIV. The CDR3 runs from the conserved cysteine through the conserved F or W. A D gene is named only where the DNA matches it firmly. The listing skips clone size in some rows; elsewhere it reads once, few, many or a size class.

cdr3_aa,cdr3_nt,d_call,v_call,clone_size,j_call
CASSSDRGQRNEQFF,TGTGCCAGCAGCTCAGACAGGGGTCAGAGGAATGAGCAGTTCTTC,TRBD1,TRBV5-5,.,TRBJ2-1
CASNRDRGLQETQYF,TGCGCCAGCAACCGGGACAGGGGGCTACAAGAGACCCAGTACTTC,TRBD1,TRBV5-1,.,TRBJ2-5
CASPGNTIYF,TGTGCCAGTCCTGGAAACACCATATATTTT,.,TRBV19,.,TRBJ1-3
CASSIVQGASGYTF,TGTGCCAGTAGTATCGTACAGGGGGCGAGTGGCTACACCTTC,TRBD1,TRBV19,.,TRBJ1-2
CASRRRGDNSPLHF,TGCGCCAGCAGGCGCAGAGGAGACAATTCACCCCTCCACTTT,.,TRBV4-1,few,TRBJ1-6
CASSVGLAGGQQFF,TGTGCCAGCAGTGTAGGACTAGCGGGGGGTCAGCAGTTCTTC,TRBD2,TRBV27,.,TRBJ2-1
CASSPIARRYGYTF,TGTGCCAGCAGTCCGATCGCCAGACGTTATGGCTACACCTTC,.,TRBV28,.,TRBJ1-2
CASSSPTGEVGYTF,TGTGCCAGCAGCTCTCCGACAGGGGAAGTCGGCTACACCTTC,TRBD1,TRBV7-9,.,TRBJ1-2
CASRQGSYEQYF,TGTGCCAGCAGACAGGGCTCCTACGAGCAGTACTTC,.,TRBV7-9,few,TRBJ2-7
CASSSTSGRARNEQFF,TGTGCCAGCAGTTCCACTAGCGGGAGGGCGAGGAATGAGCAGTTCTTC,TRBD2,TRBV2,.,TRBJ2-1
CASSIGGNEQFF,TGTGCCAGTAGTATAGGAGGAAATGAGCAGTTCTTC,.,TRBV19,.,TRBJ2-1
CASSPGQGGLKNEQFF,TGTGCCAGCAGCCCAGGACAGGGAGGACTAAAGAATGAGCAGTTCTTC,TRBD1,TRBV11-2,.,TRBJ2-1
CASSLGQGQETQYF,TGTGCCAGCAGCCTCGGACAGGGCCAAGAGACCCAGTACTTC,TRBD1,TRBV11-2,.,TRBJ2-5
CASSLSSGSYEQYF,TGTGCTAGCAGCTTATCGTCAGGTTCCTACGAGCAGTACTTC,.,TRBV7-7,.,TRBJ2-7
CASSWPHWPSDGYTF,TGTGCCAGCAGCTGGCCGCATTGGCCCTCGGACGGCTACACCTTC,.,TRBV5-6,once,TRBJ1-2
CASSGDYLSGANVLTF,TGCGCCAGCAGCGGGGACTACCTTTCTGGGGCCAACGTCCTGACTTTC,TRBD2,TRBV5-1,.,TRBJ2-6
CASSLGLQGGELFF,TGTGCCAGCAGCCTAGGCCTACAAGGCGGGGAGCTGTTTTTT,.,TRBV27,.,TRBJ2-2
CASSRMMTSGSTDTQYF,TGTGCCAGCAGCCGCATGATGACTAGCGGGAGCACAGATACGCAGTATTTT,TRBD2,TRBV9,.,TRBJ2-3
CASSPGQENQPQHF,TGCGCCAGCAGCCCGGGACAGGAAAATCAGCCCCAGCATTTT,TRBD1,TRBV5-1,.,TRBJ1-5
CASVIGRVDEKLFF,TGCGCCAGCGTTATAGGCAGAGTCGATGAAAAACTGTTTTTT,.,TRBV5-1,once,TRBJ1-4
CASSLAGRETNTEAFF,TGCGCCAGCAGCTTGGCCGGAAGGGAAACGAACACTGAAGCTTTCTTT,.,TRBV5-1,.,TRBJ1-1
CASSQDRASGPSSYNEQFF,TGTGCCAGCAGCCAAGATAGGGCTAGCGGGCCTAGCTCCTACAATGAGCAGTTCTTC,TRBD2,TRBV14,.,TRBJ2-1
CASTSGTSANEQFF,TGTGCCAGTACCTCCGGGACTAGCGCGAATGAGCAGTTCTTC,TRBD2,TRBV19,.,TRBJ2-1
CASSLAVSSYNEQFF,TGTGCCAGCAGTTTAGCGGTGAGCTCCTACAATGAGCAGTTCTTC,.,TRBV27,.,TRBJ2-1
CASSAGDSQFRDTEAFF,TGTGCCAGCAGCGCCGGGGACAGCCAATTTAGGGACACTGAAGCTTTCTTT,TRBD1,TRBV5-5,medium-sized,TRBJ1-1
CSVEVQGREYRYEQYF,TGCAGCGTTGAGGTGCAGGGGCGGGAGTACAGGTACGAGCAGTACTTC,.,TRBV29-1,.,TRBJ2-7
CASSLRTSILRDTQYF,TGTGCCAGCAGCTTGAGGACTAGCATTCTGAGGGATACGCAGTATTTT,TRBD2,TRBV5-6,.,TRBJ2-3
CASSLEGQATNYGYTF,TGTGCCAGCAGCTTAGAAGGACAGGCGACTAACTATGGCTACACCTTC,TRBD1,TRBV7-9,.,TRBJ1-2
CASSGQILYGYTF,TGTGCCAGCAGTGGACAGATCCTCTATGGCTACACCTTC,.,TRBV6-5,.,TRBJ1-2
CASSLAPGQRRAGYTF,TGTGCCAGCAGCTTAGCCCCGGGACAGCGGCGAGCTGGCTACACCTTC,TRBD1,TRBV7-2,.,TRBJ1-2
CASSLEGAGGRYEQYF,TGTGCCAGCAGCTTAGAGGGGGCGGGAGGGCGCTACGAGCAGTACTTC,TRBD2,TRBV7-8,.,TRBJ2-7
CASSSPATYSNQPQHF,TGTGCCAGCAGTTCCCCCGCGACATATAGCAATCAGCCCCAGCATTTT,.,TRBV28,.,TRBJ1-5
CASSVARTDTQYF,TGTGCCAGCAGCGTAGCCCGAACAGATACGCAGTATTTT,.,TRBV9,.,TRBJ2-3
CASSRREGGSYNEQFF,TGTGCCAGCAGTCGACGAGAGGGTGGGTCCTACAATGAGCAGTTCTTC,.,TRBV13,few,TRBJ2-1
CASSHGLIYEQYF,TGCGCCAGCAGCCATGGACTGATCTACGAGCAGTACTTC,.,TRBV4-1,.,TRBJ2-7
CASSSWTSGASSYEQYF,TGTGCCAGTAGTTCATGGACTAGCGGGGCGAGCTCCTACGAGCAGTACTTC,TRBD2,TRBV19,.,TRBJ2-7
CASRWGRATNEKLFF,TGTGCCAGCAGGTGGGGGAGGGCAACTAATGAAAAACTGTTTTTT,.,TRBV6-1,.,TRBJ1-4
CASNSGLAGEITDTQYF,TGTGCCAGCAACTCGGGACTAGCGGGAGAAATTACAGATACGCAGTATTTT,TRBD2,TRBV7-2,.,TRBJ2-3
CASSPQTGAAEGYTF,TGTGCCAGCAGTCCCCAGACAGGGGCGGCAGAGGGCTACACCTTC,TRBD1,TRBV6-6,.,TRBJ1-2
CASTRTSGVGDTQYF,TGTGCCAGCACTAGGACTAGCGGGGTTGGTGATACGCAGTATTTT,TRBD2,TRBV27,few,TRBJ2-3